The clone carrying this T cell receptor (beta chain) was recorded a few times. The antigen is unknown. This CDR3 contains 13 residues. Per the germline V gene, CDR1 is KGHSH and CDR2 is LQKENI. V was cut by 3 bases and J by 4 bases, with 8 bases left in between. TCRdb independently ran MiXCR on the 5' RACE reads; one entry per CDR3 protein. The sample yields about 140,000 distinct CDR3 sequences, 15% to 20% seen once. This record belongs to a study of T-cell memory formation after mild COVID-19. Study summary: TCR clusters largely stayed donor specific. General study results and limits: Clones contracting day 15 to 85 were balanced CD4/CD8; later expanders leaned CD4+. Those CD4+ clones that contracted were mainly in CM and EM (CD8+ ones in EMRA).

Source material: PBMCs or a T cell subset sorted from them (not recorded which). This TCR came from an adult woman who had mild COVID-19 (a few samples of this study predate the infection). Cell type and time point are not known. V usage is TRBV18 and J usage is TRBJ2-3, with no clear D. DNA for the CDR3: TGTGCCAGCTCACCGACCGTCCCAGATACGCAGTATTTT. Protein: CASSPTVPDTQYF.